This record concerns one T cell receptor beta chain sequence. As yet, its antigen is unknown. Assay: immunoSEQ multiplex PCR; the TCRdb copy retains only in-frame clones and omits some. The sample holds roughly 70,000 clones, 97% seen once. The data stem from a study of cytomegalovirus exposure and HLA in healthy donors. Study-wide context: The 110 or so validation repertoires used a platform that matched the one used for the 600 to 700 first-cohort repertoires, as a later analysis reported. Study-level findings and limits: Under in vitro conditions, a few CMV-associated chains were confirmed as specific for CMV antigens. TCR sequences were mostly rare, though some public TCRs occurred in many donors. The study recorded some 160 TCR beta chains that were cytomegalovirus-associated.

CDR3 length: 15 amino acids. Germline loops: CDR1 SGHNT, CDR2 YYREEE (reference sequence). V trimming: 1 base; J trimming: 6 bases; junction bases outside the gene matches: 8. The chain combines TRBV5-4 with TRBJ2-3; 7 nucleotides line up with TRBD2. This TCR was recovered from a woman under 30 in good health and CMV-seropositive. Material: PBMCs. CDR3 region: CASSLNSGKGDTQYF. The CDR3 DNA sequence: TGTGCCAGCAGCTTGAACAGCGGGAAGGGCGATACGCAGTATTTT.